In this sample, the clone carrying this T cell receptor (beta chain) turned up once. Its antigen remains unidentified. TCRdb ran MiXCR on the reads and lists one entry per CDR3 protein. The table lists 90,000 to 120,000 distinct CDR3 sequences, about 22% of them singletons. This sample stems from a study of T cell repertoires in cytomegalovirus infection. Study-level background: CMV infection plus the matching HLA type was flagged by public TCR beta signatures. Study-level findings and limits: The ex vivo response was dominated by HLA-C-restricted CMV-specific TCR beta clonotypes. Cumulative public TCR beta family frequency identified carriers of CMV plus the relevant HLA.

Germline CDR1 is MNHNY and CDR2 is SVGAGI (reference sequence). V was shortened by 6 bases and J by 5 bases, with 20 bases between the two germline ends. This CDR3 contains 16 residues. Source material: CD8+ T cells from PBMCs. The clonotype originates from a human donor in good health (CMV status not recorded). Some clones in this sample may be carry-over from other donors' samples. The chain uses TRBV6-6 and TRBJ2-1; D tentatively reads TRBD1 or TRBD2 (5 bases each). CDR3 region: CASSSYPGRPHNEQFF. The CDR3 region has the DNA TGTGCCAGCAGCTCGTACCCGGGACGCCCACACAATGAGCAGTTCTTC.